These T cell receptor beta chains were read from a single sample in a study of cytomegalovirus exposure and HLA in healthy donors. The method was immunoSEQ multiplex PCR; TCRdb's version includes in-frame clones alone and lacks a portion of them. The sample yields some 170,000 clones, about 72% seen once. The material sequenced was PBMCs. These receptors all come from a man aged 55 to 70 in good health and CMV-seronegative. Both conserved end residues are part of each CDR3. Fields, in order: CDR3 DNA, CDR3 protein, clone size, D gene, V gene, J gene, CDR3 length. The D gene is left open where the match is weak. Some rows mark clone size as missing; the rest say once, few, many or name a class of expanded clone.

TGTGCCAGTAGTATTGGGACTAGCGGGAGGGGAGGCGAGCAGTTCTTC,CASSIGTSGRGGEQFF,.,TRBD2,TRBV19,TRBJ2-1,16
TGTGCCAGCACCTCCTTGGGTCGGGCGGGAAACTACGAGCAGTACTTC,CASTSLGRAGNYEQYF,.,.,TRBV27,TRBJ2-7,16
TGTGCCGGCAGTGACTCGCTAGCGGGCTACAATGAGCAGTTCTTC,CAGSDSLAGYNEQFF,.,TRBD2,TRBV6-4,TRBJ2-1,15
TGTGCCAGTAGTATTTGGACAGGGGATCAGCCCCAGCATTTT,CASSIWTGDQPQHF,.,TRBD1,TRBV19,TRBJ1-5,14
TGCAGCGTTGACCTTGGACAGGGGGGATACGAGCAGTACTTC,CSVDLGQGGYEQYF,.,TRBD1,TRBV29-1,TRBJ2-7,14
TGCGCCAGCAGCTTGGTTCTGGGGGCGGGAGAGGAGCTGTTTTTT,CASSLVLGAGEELFF,.,.,TRBV5-1,TRBJ2-2,15
TGCGCCAGCAGCCCCTCCCGGGGGTCTGGTTCCGAGCAGTACTTC,CASSPSRGSGSEQYF,few,.,TRBV5-1,TRBJ2-7,15
TGCGCCAGCAGCTTGGCTCCGGGACAGGGGGAGTACGAGCAGTACTTC,CASSLAPGQGEYEQYF,few,TRBD1,TRBV5-1,TRBJ2-7,16
TGTGCCAGCAGTGAGGACACTTTATCCTACAATGAGCAGTTCTTC,CASSEDTLSYNEQFF,.,.,TRBV25-1,TRBJ2-1,15
TGTGCCAGCAGCCCTCGGACTAGCGGGACCTCGGATACGCAGTATTTT,CASSPRTSGTSDTQYF,.,TRBD2,TRBV7-6,TRBJ2-3,16
TGTGCCAGCAGTTCCTCAGGGGCTACTAGCACAGATACGCAGTATTTT,CASSSSGATSTDTQYF,.,.,TRBV27,TRBJ2-3,16
TGCGCCAGCAACAGGGACAGGGTAACCTACGAGCAGTACTTC,CASNRDRVTYEQYF,.,TRBD1,TRBV5-1,TRBJ2-7,14
TGCGCCAGCAGCCAATTCCAAACCGGGACAGGGGTATCGGATGAGCAGTTCTTC,CASSQFQTGTGVSDEQFF,.,TRBD1,TRBV4-3,TRBJ2-1,18